Reported below is one T cell receptor beta chain. Its target is not known. This sample is part of a study of monozygotic twins with cystic fibrosis. The overall study: Roughly 3 micrograms of fragmented DNA underwent approximately 15 PCR cycles for library preparation.

Sequencing used immunoSEQ multiplex PCR; TCRdb keeps in-frame clones, though not all of them. Of just over 35,000 clones in the sample, about 90% were seen once. Study findings and constraints: Low clonality (median 0.0095) suggested a mostly naive repertoire. Shared CDR3 numbers were not associated with age, concordance or severity. Unrelated CF individuals shared fewer identical clonotypes than monozygotic CF twins.

The CDR3 contains 14 residues. Per the germline V gene, CDR1 is SGHVS and CDR2 is FQNEAQ. Trimming stripped 5 bases from V and 0 bases from J, with 8 bases between. This chain links TRBV7-8 with TRBJ1-5; weak D call: TRBD1 (5 bases). The origin of this receptor is a boy younger than 10 with cystic fibrosis. Sequencing was performed on blood. CDR3 residues: CASSPTVSNQPQHF. The CDR3 nucleotides read TGTGCCAGCAGCCCGACAGTTAGCAATCAGCCCCAGCATTTT.